The 18 T cell receptor beta chains given below trace back to one sample, sequenced in a study of OX40 agonist ivuxolimab in advanced cancers. Assay: immunoSEQ multiplex PCR; the TCRdb copy retains only in-frame clones and omits some. The sample includes under 80,000 clones, 70% to 90% of them seen just once. Sequencing used CD4+ or CD8+ T cells sorted from blood, obtained in a trial of the OX40 agonist ivuxolimab. These receptors were obtained from an adult with an advanced solid tumor such as melanoma, head and neck, liver or kidney cancer.

The chain has TRBV7-9 and TRBJ2-7; 9 bases align to TRBD2. The V segment lost 5 bases and the J segment 3 bases; nucleotides outside the gene matches: 14. Germline values: CDR1 SEHNR, CDR2 FQNEAQ (reference sequence). CDR3 length equals 17 residues. CDR3: CASSHPLAGREGYEQYF. The CDR3 DNA reads as TGTGCCAGCAGCCACCCACTCGCCGGGCGGGAGGGCTACGAGCAGTACTTC.

The rearrangement joins TRBV4-3 to TRBJ2-7; TRBD1 is a possible D gene (6 bases). With 4 bases removed from V and 4 bases from J, the gap between germline ends came to 20 bases. This CDR3 is 16 amino acids long. Germline assignment: CDR1 LGHNA and CDR2 YSLEER. This CDR3 is CASSPNIMGHMYEQYF. In nucleotides, the CDR3 is TGCGCCAGCAGCCCCAACATTATGGGACATATGTACGAGCAGTACTTC.

V is TRBV27 and J is TRBJ2-7, with 8 nucleotides matching TRBD1. The germline V gene encodes CDR1 MNHEY and CDR2 SMNVEV (reference sequence). The CDR3 has 14 residues. The V gene end was trimmed by 3 bases and the J gene end by 2 bases; junction bases not matched to a gene: 3. The CDR3 nucleotides read TGTGCCAGCAGTTTGGGACAGGCGACCTACGAGCAGTACTTC. Amino acid sequence: CASSLGQATYEQYF.

This chain connects TRBV27 to TRBJ2-7, with TRBD2 identical over 7 bases. Germline V gives CDR1 MNHEY, CDR2 SMNVEV (reference sequence). This CDR3 has 13 amino acids. V was clipped by 5 bases and J by 3 bases; unmatched bases: 4. The CDR3 here is CASSPPGGYEQYF. CDR3 DNA sequence: TGTGCCAGCAGTCCCCCGGGAGGCTACGAGCAGTACTTC.

This clone was detected only once. This rearrangement joins TRBV9 to TRBJ2-1, with 8 bases matching TRBD2. The length of the CDR3 is 17 residues. With V trimmed by 0 bases and J by 2 bases, 7 bases remained unmatched. Germline-derived CDR1 and CDR2 are SGDLS and YYNGEE. Written as DNA, the CDR3 is TGTGCCAGCAGCGTAGGCGGGAGGACTAGGACCTACAATGAGCAGTTCTTC. Translated: CASSVGGRTRTYNEQFF.

This chain joins TRBV10-2 and TRBJ2-7; TRBD2 matches 7 bases. Per the germline V gene, CDR1 is WSHSY and CDR2 is SAAADI. The CDR3 extends over 13 amino acids. The J segment lost 3 bases and the V segment lost 10 bases, leaving 9 bases of the junction unmatched. The CDR3 region is CAIRGSSDYEQYF. The CDR3, as DNA: TGCGCCATCCGCGGGAGTTCGGACTACGAGCAGTACTTC.

The chain uses TRBV4-1 and TRBJ1-1, with 11 positions matching TRBD1. The J segment lost 1 base and the V segment lost 9 bases, leaving 13 bases of the junction unmatched. The CDR3 length is 17 residues. Germline CDR1 and CDR2: MGHRA and YSYEKL. The CDR3 sequence: CASAHLGQGARNTEAFF. The CDR3 DNA is TGCGCCAGTGCACACCTCGGACAGGGGGCGCGGAACACTGAAGCTTTCTTT.

CDR3 sequence reads: CASSQDGASGRAGGGTQYF. For the CDR3, the DNA is TGCGCCAGCAGCCAAGATGGAGCCAGCGGGAGGGCCGGAGGTGGGACCCAGTACTTC. The V and J genes are TRBV4-3 and TRBJ2-5; 10 positions match TRBD2. V was pared by 0 bases and J by 7 bases, with 17 bases of the junction left unmatched. The CDR3 runs to 19 residues. CDR1 LGHNA and CDR2 YSLEER come from the germline V gene.

The genes are TRBV5-6 and TRBJ1-1; D possibly corresponds to TRBD1 (6 bases). The CDR3 extends over 15 amino acids. Germline V gene data show CDR1 as SGHDT and CDR2 as YYEEEE. V lost 3 bases, J lost 2 bases, and 14 bases lay in between. Written as DNA, the CDR3 is TGTGCCAGCAGCTCGACCGGACAGATCAACACTGAAGCTTTCTTT. Protein product: CASSSTGQINTEAFF.

The J gene is TRBJ2-7, the V gene TRBV28; 10 bases map to TRBD2. The junction had 4 bases not matched to a gene; V was cut back by 7 bases and J by 4 bases. The CDR3 runs 13 residues. Germline CDR1 and CDR2: MDHEN and SYDVKM. The DNA for the CDR3 is TGTGCCAGCAAAAGGACTAGCGGTTACGAGCAGTACTTC. Translation gives CASKRTSGYEQYF.

The chain has TRBV7-9 and TRBJ2-5; no clear D. This CDR3 has 12 residues. Germline V lookup: CDR1 SEHNR, CDR2 FQNEAQ (reference sequence). V lost 7 bases and J lost 3, with 9 bases in between. CDR3 sequence: CASTSAKETQYF. In DNA form, the CDR3 reads TGTGCCAGCACCAGCGCGAAAGAGACCCAGTACTTC.

The table lists this clone with a count of one. V and J are TRBV13 and TRBJ2-2; TRBD2 might be the D (6 bases). The CDR3 sequence is 14 residues long. Between the trimmed V and J ends, which lost 3 bases and 5 bases, there was a span of 10 bases. CDR1 and CDR2 from the germline V gene are PRHDT and FYEKMQ (reference sequence). The CDR3 bases are TGTGCCAGCAGCTTCTCAGGGACTACCGGGGAGCTGTTTTTT. Translation: CASSFSGTTGELFF.

The rearrangement uses TRBV7-2 and TRBJ1-1; D is perhaps TRBD1 (5 bases). Per germline, CDR1 SGHTA and CDR2 FQGNSA. V lost 0 bases and J lost 8, with 10 bases in between. The CDR3 extends over 13 amino acids. CDR3 sequence reads: CASSLAEGAEAFF. Here the CDR3 DNA reads TGTGCCAGCAGCTTAGCAGAAGGGGCGGAAGCTTTCTTT. Variable domain in full (rest from reference TRBV7-2 and TRBJ1-1): GAGVSQSPSNKVTEKGKDVELRCDPISGHTALYWYRQSLGQGLEFLIYFQGNSAPDKSGLPSDRFSAERTGGSVSTLTIQRTQQEDSAVYLCASSLAEGAEAFFGQGTRLTVV.

The gene calls are TRBV4-1 and TRBJ2-1; 9 nucleotides match TRBD1. J gave up 0 bases and V 4 bases, and 4 bases lay outside the gene matches. CDR3 length: 16 amino acids. Per the germline V gene, CDR1 is MGHRA and CDR2 is YSYEKL. CDR3 sequence (DNA): TGCGCCAGCAGCCCCTGGGACAGGGACTCCTACAATGAGCAGTTCTTC. The encoded protein is CASSPWDRDSYNEQFF.

This clone was found once. The chain uses TRBV7-9 and TRBJ1-5, with D unresolved. The length of the CDR3 is 13 residues. The germline V gene encodes CDR1 SEHNR and CDR2 FQNEAQ (reference sequence). V was clipped by 2 bases and J by 4 bases, with 6 bases between them. The CDR3 DNA sequence: TGTGCCAGCAGCTTACCGGGGAATCAGCCCCAGCATTTT. Amino acids: CASSLPGNQPQHF.

The rearrangement links TRBV25-1 to TRBJ2-3; D perhaps matches TRBD2 (5 bases). With 6 bases removed from V and 9 bases from J, the gap between germline ends came to 10 bases. From germline, CDR1 is MGHDK and CDR2 SYGVNS. This CDR3 is 11 amino acids long. The CDR3 is CASRLGGTQYF. The CDR3 bases are TGTGCCAGCAGGCTAGGAGGAACGCAGTATTTT.

CDR3 DNA sequence: TGTGCCAGCTCACCGGGTCTGGGGTATGGTACCGAGCAGTACTTC. As protein: CASSPGLGYGTEQYF. The chain joins TRBV18 to TRBJ2-7; D is unresolved. Germline V gene lookup returns CDR1 KGHSH and CDR2 LQKENI. The CDR3 extends over 15 amino acids. Trimming stripped 3 bases from V and 6 bases from J, with 18 bases between.

This rearrangement joins TRBV9 to TRBJ2-3; D not resolved. The CDR3 has 12 residues. CDR1 SGDLS and CDR2 YYNGEE come from the germline V gene. Deletions cut 4 bases from V and 5 bases from J, with 8 bases between. The CDR3, as DNA: TGTGCCAGCAGCCCCGGGTTAGATACGCAGTATTTT. This encodes CASSPGLDTQYF.